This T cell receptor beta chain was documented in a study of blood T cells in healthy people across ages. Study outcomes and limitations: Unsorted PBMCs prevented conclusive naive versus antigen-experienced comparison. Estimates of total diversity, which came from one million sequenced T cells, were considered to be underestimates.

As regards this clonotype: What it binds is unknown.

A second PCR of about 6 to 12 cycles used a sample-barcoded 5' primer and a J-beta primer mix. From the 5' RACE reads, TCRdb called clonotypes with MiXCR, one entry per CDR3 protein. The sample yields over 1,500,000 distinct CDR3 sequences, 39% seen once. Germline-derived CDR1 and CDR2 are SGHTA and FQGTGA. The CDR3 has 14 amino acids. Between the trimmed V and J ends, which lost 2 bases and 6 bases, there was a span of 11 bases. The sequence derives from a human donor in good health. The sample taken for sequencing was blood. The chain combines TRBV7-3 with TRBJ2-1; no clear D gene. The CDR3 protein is CASSLSGRINEQFF. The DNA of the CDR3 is TGTGCCAGCAGCTTATCGGGCCGGATCAATGAGCAGTTCTTC.